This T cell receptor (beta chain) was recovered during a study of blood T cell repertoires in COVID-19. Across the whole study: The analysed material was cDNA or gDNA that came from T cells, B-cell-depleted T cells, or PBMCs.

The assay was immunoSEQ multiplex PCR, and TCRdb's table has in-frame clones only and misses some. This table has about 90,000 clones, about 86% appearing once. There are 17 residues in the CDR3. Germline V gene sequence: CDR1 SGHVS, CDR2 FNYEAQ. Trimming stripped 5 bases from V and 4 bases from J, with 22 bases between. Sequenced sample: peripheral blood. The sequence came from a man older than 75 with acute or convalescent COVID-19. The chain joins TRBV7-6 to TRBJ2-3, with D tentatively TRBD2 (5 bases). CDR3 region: CASSPTGLLYTPDTQYF. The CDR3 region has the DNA TGTGCCAGCAGCCCCACCGGACTCTTATACACCCCAGATACGCAGTATTTT.